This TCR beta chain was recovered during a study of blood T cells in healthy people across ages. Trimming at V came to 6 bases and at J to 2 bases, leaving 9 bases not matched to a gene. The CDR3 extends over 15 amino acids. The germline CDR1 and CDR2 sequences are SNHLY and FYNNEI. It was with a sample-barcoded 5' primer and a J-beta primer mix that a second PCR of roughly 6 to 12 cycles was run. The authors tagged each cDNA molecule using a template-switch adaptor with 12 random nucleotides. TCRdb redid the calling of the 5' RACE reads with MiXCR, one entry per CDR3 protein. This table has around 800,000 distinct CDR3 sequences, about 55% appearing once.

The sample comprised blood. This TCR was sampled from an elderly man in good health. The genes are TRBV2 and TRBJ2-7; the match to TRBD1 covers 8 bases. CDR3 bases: TGTGCCAGCAGACATGACAGGGGTCTGACCTACGAGCAGTACTTC. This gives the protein CASRHDRGLTYEQYF.